This T cell receptor beta chain was identified during a study of blood T cells in healthy people across ages. The CDR3 has 13 residues. Trimming stripped 4 bases from V and 6 bases from J, with 13 bases between. The germline V gene encodes CDR1 MDHEN and CDR2 SYDVKM. Alongside a J-beta primer mix, a sample-barcoded 5' primer served in a second PCR lasting about 7 to 11 cycles. MiXCR, applied by TCRdb to the 5' RACE reads, yields one record per CDR3 protein. The sample has roughly 720,000 distinct CDR3 sequences, approximately 55% seen once. There were at least 5.5 micrograms of total RNA extracted from every sample.

The specimen sequenced was blood. The receptor's source is a man of 80 years or more in good health. This chain joins TRBV28 and TRBJ2-7; D is undetermined. The CDR3: CASSWKTASEQYF. CDR3 coding DNA: TGTGCCAGCAGTTGGAAAACTGCAAGCGAGCAGTACTTC.